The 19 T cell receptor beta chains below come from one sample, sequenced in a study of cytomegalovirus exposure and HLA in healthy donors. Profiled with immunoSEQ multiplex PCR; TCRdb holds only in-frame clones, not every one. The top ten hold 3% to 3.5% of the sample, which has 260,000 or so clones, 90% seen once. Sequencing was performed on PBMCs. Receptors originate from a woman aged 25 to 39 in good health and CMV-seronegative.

In DNA, the CDR3 is TGTGCCATCAGTCAGACTAGAGGAGGCAATGAGCAGTTCTTC. It encodes CAISQTRGGNEQFF. V and J are TRBV10-3 and TRBJ2-1; tentative D call: TRBD2 (6 bases). Germline lookup yields CDR1 ENHRY and CDR2 SYGVKD. The V end lost 5 bases, the J end lost 6 bases, and 14 bases lay between the germline ends. The CDR3 loop spans 14 amino acids.

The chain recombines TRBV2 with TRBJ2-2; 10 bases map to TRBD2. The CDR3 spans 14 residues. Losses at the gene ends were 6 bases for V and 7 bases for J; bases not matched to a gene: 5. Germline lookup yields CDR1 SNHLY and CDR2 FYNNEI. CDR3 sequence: CASRAGGTVGELFF. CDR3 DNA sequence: TGTGCCAGCAGAGCGGGAGGGACGGTCGGGGAGCTGTTTTTT. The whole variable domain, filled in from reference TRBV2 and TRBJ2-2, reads EPEVTQTPSHQVTQMGQEVILRCVPISNHLYFYWYRQILGQKVEFLVSFYNNEISEKSEIFDDQFSVERPDGSNFTLKIRSTKLEDSAMYFCASRAGGTVGELFFGEGSRLTVL.

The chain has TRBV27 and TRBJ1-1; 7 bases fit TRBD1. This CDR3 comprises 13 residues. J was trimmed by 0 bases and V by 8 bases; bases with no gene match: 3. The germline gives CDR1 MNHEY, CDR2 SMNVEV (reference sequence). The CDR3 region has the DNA TGTGCCAGCCGGGACAGAGTGAACACTGAAGCTTTCTTT. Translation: CASRDRVNTEAFF.

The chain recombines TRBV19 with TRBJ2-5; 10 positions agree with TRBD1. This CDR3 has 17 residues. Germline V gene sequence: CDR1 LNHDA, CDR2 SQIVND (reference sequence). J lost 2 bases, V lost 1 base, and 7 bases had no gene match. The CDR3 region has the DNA TGTGCCAGTAGTATAGGTCGACAGGGGGCTTCACAAGAGACCCAGTACTTC. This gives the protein CASSIGRQGASQETQYF. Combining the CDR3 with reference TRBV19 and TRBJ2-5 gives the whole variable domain DGGITQSPKYLFRKEGQNVTLSCEQNLNHDAMYWYRQDPGQGLRLIYYSQIVNDFQKGDIAEGYSVSREKKESFPLTVTSAQKNPTAFYLCASSIGRQGASQETQYFGPGTRLLVL.

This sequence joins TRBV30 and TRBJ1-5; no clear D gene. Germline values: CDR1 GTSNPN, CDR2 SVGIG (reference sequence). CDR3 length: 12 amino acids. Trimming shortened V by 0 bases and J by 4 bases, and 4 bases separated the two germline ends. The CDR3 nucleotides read TGTGCCTGGAGTGTACCTAATCAGCCCCAGCATTTT. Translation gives CAWSVPNQPQHF.

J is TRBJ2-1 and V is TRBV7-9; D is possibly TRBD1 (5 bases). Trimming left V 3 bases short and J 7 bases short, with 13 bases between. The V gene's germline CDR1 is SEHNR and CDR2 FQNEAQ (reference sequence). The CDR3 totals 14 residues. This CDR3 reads CASSFAGPGNEQFF. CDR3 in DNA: TGTGCCAGCAGCTTTGCAGGGCCGGGTAATGAGCAGTTCTTC.

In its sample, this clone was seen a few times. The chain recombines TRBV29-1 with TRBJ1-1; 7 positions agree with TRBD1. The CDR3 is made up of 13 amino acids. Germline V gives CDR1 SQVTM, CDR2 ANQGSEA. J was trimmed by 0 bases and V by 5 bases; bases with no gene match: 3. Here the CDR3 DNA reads TGCAGCGTTCACACAGGGGTGAACACTGAAGCTTTCTTT. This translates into CSVHTGVNTEAFF.

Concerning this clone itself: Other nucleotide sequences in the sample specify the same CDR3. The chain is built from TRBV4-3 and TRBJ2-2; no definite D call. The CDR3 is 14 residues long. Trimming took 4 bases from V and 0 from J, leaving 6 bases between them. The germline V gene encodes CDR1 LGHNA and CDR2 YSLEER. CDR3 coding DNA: TGCGCCAGCAGCCTTGGGGCGAACACCGGGGAGCTGTTTTTT. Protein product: CASSLGANTGELFF.

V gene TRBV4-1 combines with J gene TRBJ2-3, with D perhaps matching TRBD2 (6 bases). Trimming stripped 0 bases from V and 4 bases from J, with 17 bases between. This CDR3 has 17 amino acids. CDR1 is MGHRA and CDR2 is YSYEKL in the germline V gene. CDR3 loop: CASSQDRIGLSPDTQYF. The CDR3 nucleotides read TGCGCCAGCAGCCAAGATCGGATCGGACTATCGCCAGATACGCAGTATTTT.

CDR3 nucleotides: TGCGCCAGCAGCCAAGACGGATTCCCGACTAGCGGGGGATCTTCCTACAATGAGCAGTTCTTC. Encoded protein: CASSQDGFPTSGGSSYNEQFF. This sequence joins TRBV4-3 and TRBJ2-1, with 12 nucleotides matching TRBD2. Trimming took 0 bases from V and 1 from J; bases not matched to a gene: 13. Germline loops: CDR1 LGHNA, CDR2 YSLEER. The length of the CDR3 is 21 residues.

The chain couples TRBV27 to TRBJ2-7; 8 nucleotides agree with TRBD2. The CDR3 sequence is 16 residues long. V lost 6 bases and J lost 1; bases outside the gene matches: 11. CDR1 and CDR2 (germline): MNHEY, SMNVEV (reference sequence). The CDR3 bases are TGTGCCAGCAGCGCAATTACTAGCGGAGTTTCCTACGAGCAGTACTTC. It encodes CASSAITSGVSYEQYF.

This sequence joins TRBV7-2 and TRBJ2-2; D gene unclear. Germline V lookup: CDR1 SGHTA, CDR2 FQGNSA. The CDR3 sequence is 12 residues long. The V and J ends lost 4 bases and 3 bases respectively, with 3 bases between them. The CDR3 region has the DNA TGTGCCAGCAGCTCGGACACCGGGGAGCTGTTTTTT. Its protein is CASSSDTGELFF.

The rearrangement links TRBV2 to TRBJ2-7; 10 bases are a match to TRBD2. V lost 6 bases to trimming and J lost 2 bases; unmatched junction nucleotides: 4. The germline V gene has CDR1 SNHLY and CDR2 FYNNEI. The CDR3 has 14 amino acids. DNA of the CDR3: TGTGCCAGCAGACTAGCGGGATCCGCCTACGAGCAGTACTTC. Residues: CASRLAGSAYEQYF.

The CDR3 loop reads CASSLRDRVWETQYF. CDR3 DNA: TGTGCCAGCAGTTTAAGGGACAGGGTATGGGAGACCCAGTACTTC. The chain recombines TRBV28 with TRBJ2-5; the match to TRBD1 covers 9 bases. CDR1 is MDHEN and CDR2 is SYDVKM in the germline V gene. CDR3 size: 15 residues. Germline trimming cut 2 bases from V and 5 bases from J; bases unmatched to any gene: 6. The variable domain in full, completed from reference TRBV28 and TRBJ2-5, reads DVKVTQSSRYLVKRTGEKVFLECVQDMDHENMFWYRQDPGLGLRLIYFSYDVKMKEKGDIPEGYSVSREKKERFSLILESASTNQTSMYLCASSLRDRVWETQYFGPGTRLLVL.

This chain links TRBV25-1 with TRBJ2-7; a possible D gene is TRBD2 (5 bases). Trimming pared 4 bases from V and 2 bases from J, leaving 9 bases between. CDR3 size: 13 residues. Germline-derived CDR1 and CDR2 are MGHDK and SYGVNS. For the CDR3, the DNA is TGTGCCAGCAGTGCTACTAGTGCCTACGAGCAGTACTTC. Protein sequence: CASSATSAYEQYF.

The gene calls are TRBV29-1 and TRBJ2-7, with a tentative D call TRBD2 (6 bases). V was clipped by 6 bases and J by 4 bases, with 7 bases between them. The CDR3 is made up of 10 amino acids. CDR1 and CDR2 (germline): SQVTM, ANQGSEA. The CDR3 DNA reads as TGCAGCGTCGGGAGTTACGAGCAGTACTTC. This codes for CSVGSYEQYF.

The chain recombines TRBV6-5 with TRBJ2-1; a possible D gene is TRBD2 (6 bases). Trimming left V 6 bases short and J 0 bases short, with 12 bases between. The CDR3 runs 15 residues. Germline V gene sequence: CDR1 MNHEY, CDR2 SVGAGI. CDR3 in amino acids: CASSRSGASYNEQFF. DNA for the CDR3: TGTGCCAGCAGCCGTAGCGGAGCCTCCTACAATGAGCAGTTCTTC.

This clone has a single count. CDR3 residues: CASSSKGPAREPLSYEQYF. CDR3 coding DNA: TGTGCCAGCAGCTCTAAGGGACCCGCCAGGGAGCCCCTCTCCTACGAGCAGTACTTC. V is TRBV7-2 and J is TRBJ2-7; D assignment may be TRBD1 or TRBD2 (5 bases each). V shed 4 bases and J shed 0 bases, with 25 bases lying between them. CDR3 length: 19 residues. Germline V lookup: CDR1 SGHTA, CDR2 FQGNSA.

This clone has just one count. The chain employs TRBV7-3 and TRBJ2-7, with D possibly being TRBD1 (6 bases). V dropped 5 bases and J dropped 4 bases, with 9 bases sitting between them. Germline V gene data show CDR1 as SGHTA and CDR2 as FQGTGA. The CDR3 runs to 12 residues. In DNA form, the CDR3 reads TGTGCCAGCAGCCCGACAGGTTACGAGCAGTACTTC. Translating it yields CASSPTGYEQYF.